The present TCR beta chain was sequenced within a study of CD8 T cells in Susac syndrome. Notes on this clonotype: Its antigen is not identified.

Trimming cost V 3 bases and J 9 bases, with 8 bases left between them. Germline assignment: CDR1 LNHDA and CDR2 SQIVND (reference sequence). There are 12 residues in the CDR3. Broader study findings: As acknowledged by the study, its TCR sequencing and HLA analysis included a relatively small number of individuals.

Random hexamers were used to reverse transcribe an amount of roughly 0.45 to 1 ug RNA. The authors amplified TCR beta CDR3 across 54 Vbeta and 13 Jbeta using immunoSEQ multiplex PCR. TCRdb reprocessed the immunoSEQ multiplex PCR reads via MiXCR and lists one record per CDR3 protein. The sample consists of roughly 110,000 distinct CDR3 sequences, approximately 94% of them appearing once. TCR beta sequencing was performed on blood CD8+ and CD4+ T cells. The sample taken for sequencing was CD8+ T cells from PBMCs. The V gene is TRBV19, the J gene TRBJ2-2; D call uncertain. This receptor was obtained from a human donor with Susac syndrome. The CDR3 is CASSIGSWELFF. CDR3 in DNA: TGTGCCAGTAGTATTGGCTCTTGGGAGCTGTTTTTT.